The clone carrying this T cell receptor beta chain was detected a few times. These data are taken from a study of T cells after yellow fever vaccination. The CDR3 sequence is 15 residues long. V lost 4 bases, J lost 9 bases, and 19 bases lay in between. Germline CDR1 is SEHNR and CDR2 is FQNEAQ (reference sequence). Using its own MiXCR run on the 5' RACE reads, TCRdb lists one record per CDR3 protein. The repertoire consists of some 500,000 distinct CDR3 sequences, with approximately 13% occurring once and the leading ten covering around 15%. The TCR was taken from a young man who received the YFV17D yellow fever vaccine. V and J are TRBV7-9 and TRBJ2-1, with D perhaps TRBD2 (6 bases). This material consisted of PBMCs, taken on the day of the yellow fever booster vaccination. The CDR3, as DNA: TGTGCCAGCAGCTGGGGAGAACACCCGCGGGGTGAGCAGTTCTTC. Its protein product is CASSWGEHPRGEQFF. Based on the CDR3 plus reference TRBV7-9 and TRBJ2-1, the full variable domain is DTGVSQNPRHKITKRGQNVTFRCDPISEHNRLYWYRQTLGQGPEFLTYFQNEAQLEKSRLLSDRFSAERPKGSFSTLEIQRTEQGDSAMYLCASSWGEHPRGEQFFGPGTRLTVL.